This T cell receptor (beta chain) was profiled in a study of shared clonotypes between healthy human individuals. Genomic DNA per cell subset filled all wells of several immunoSEQ plates. Generated by immunoSEQ multiplex PCR, the TCRdb table keeps only in-frame clones and is missing some. The sample consists of about 1.4 million clones, over 95% of them appearing once. Deletions cut 8 bases from V and 2 bases from J, with 21 bases between. The CDR3 runs to 16 residues. In germline, CDR1 is MDHEN, CDR2 SYDVKM. This clonotype originated in a man aged 30-40 years in good health. Sequenced: naive CD4+ T cells sorted from blood. Subset specified: CD45RA+ positively selected. The chain employs TRBV28 and TRBJ2-5, with D possibly being TRBD2 (6 bases). CDR3: CASARGITGLQETQYF. DNA of the CDR3: TGTGCCAGCGCACGGGGGATTACGGGATTGCAAGAGACCCAGTACTTC.